The entry below describes one T cell receptor beta chain. The data originate from a study of blood T cell repertoires in COVID-19. As originally analysed: Amplification of reference gene primers provided the estimated nucleated cell counts. Generated by immunoSEQ multiplex PCR, the TCRdb table keeps only in-frame clones and is missing some. V, J and clone size are those of that table, while D and trimming were read from the DNA. Among fewer than 250,000 clones listed, 75% to 90% were seen once. This receptor was taken from a man aged 35 to 55 with acute or convalescent COVID-19. Material for sequencing was peripheral blood.

In DNA form, the CDR3 reads TGTGCCAGCAGCTTTACACCTCTTAACTATGGCTACACCTTC. Protein sequence: CASSFTPLNYGYTF. V and J are TRBV7-2 and TRBJ1-2, with unresolved D. Trimming stripped 3 bases from V and 1 base from J, with 9 bases between. CDR1 and CDR2 (germline): SGHTA, FQGNSA. This CDR3 has 14 amino acids.